These 26 T cell receptor beta chains were all obtained from the same sample, sequenced in a study of tumor-infiltrating lymphocytes in primary liver carcinoma. The study co-extracted DNA and RNA from about 20-30 mg of unsorted bulk tissue. The template, approximately 500 ng total RNA, yielded TCR beta cDNA made with a constant-region primer. For TCR beta, libraries were produced by three nested multiplex PCR rounds using slightly modified ARM-PCR. For roughly 10 cycles apiece, the opening two PCR rounds ran with TRBV1-TRBV30 forward primers and a C-beta reverse primer. Each CDR3 protein gets one entry after TCRdb re-called the multiplex PCR reads with MiXCR. The sample lists roughly 49,000 distinct CDR3 sequences; around 64% were seen once. The sample consisted of liver tumor tissue from sampling region 5. Subset of the sample: tumor region T5, tumor centre. The receptor set was obtained from a man aged 35 to 55 with primary liver carcinoma and hepatitis B virus infection.

The chain is built from TRBV11-2 and TRBJ1-2; TRBD1 matches 8 bases. This CDR3 comprises 16 residues. Germline loops: CDR1 SGHAT, CDR2 FQNNGV. V gave up 6 bases and J gave up 5 bases; unmatched junction bases: 14. In nucleotides, the CDR3 is TGTGCCAGCAGTGTAAGAAGCGGGACAGGCCTTTATGGCTACACCTTC. This sequence encodes CASSVRSGTGLYGYTF.

Notes on this clonotype: A read error may account for a junction end that differs from germline. J is TRBJ2-3 and V is TRBV5-4, with D possibly being TRBD2 (5 bases). The CDR3 totals 14 residues. Germline V lookup: CDR1 SGHNT, CDR2 YYREEE (reference sequence). For the CDR3, the DNA is TGTGCCAGCACCCGGGATACCAACACAGATACACAGTATTTT. It yields the protein CASTRDTNTDTQYF. Full variable domain (outside the CDR3, taken from reference TRBV5-4 and TRBJ2-3): ETGVTQSPTHLIKTRGQQVTLRCSSQSGHNTVSWYQQALGQGPQFIFQYYREEENGRGNFPPRFSGLQFPNYSSELNVNALELDDSALYLCASTRDTNTDTQYFGPGTRLTVL.

As concerns this clonotype: Being one base from a much bigger clone, this may be a read error. The CDR3 region is CASSPDSTEAFF. The CDR3, as DNA: TGTGCCAGCTCACCGGACAGCACTGAAGCTTTCTTT. The chain combines TRBV18 with TRBJ1-1, with a weak D call TRBD1 (6 bases). The germline V gene has CDR1 KGHSH and CDR2 LQKENI. CDR3 length: 12 amino acids. V lost 3 bases, J lost 4 bases, and 6 bases lay in between.

On this clonotype itself: At one of its ends the junction is not consistent with the germline gene, which may arise from a read error. The gene calls are TRBV7-9 and TRBJ2-7, with 7 bases identical to TRBD2. The CDR3 loop spans 16 amino acids. The germline gives CDR1 SEHNR, CDR2 FQNEAQ (reference sequence). CDR3 in DNA: TGTGCCTGCAGCTTAGGGCTAGCGGCATCCACCTACGAGCAGTACTTC. Its translation: CACSLGLAASTYEQYF.

The chain joins TRBV11-2 to TRBJ2-5; D gene unclear. V was cut by 5 bases and J by 0 bases, with 13 bases left in between. The germline V gene has CDR1 SGHAT and CDR2 FQNNGV. CDR3 length equals 15 residues. The CDR3 coding sequence is TGTGCCAGCAGCACCTTGACTCAGTACCAAGAGACCCAGTACTTC. Amino acid sequence: CASSTLTQYQETQYF.

This clonotype was counted a single time. V and J are TRBV11-2 and TRBJ2-2; tentatively, D is TRBD2 (7 bases). CDR1 is SGHAT, CDR2 FQNNGV, per germline. CDR3 length: 17 residues. The V and J ends lost 5 bases and 6 bases respectively, with 22 bases between them. As DNA, the CDR3 is TGTGCCAGCAGCCCATTAGGGGGAGGGTCGAGGGCCGGGGAGCTGTTTTTT. Its translation is CASSPLGGGSRAGELFF.

Concerning this clonotype: At one end the junction does not follow the germline gene, possibly because of a read error. The chain has TRBV29-1 and TRBJ2-1; D is perhaps TRBD1 (7 bases). The CDR3 sequence is 13 residues long. The germline V gene has CDR1 SQVTM and CDR2 ANQGSEA. CDR3 region: CRGGQATYNEQFF. The CDR3 bases are TGCAGGGGAGGACAGGCCACATACAATGAGCAATTCTTC.

Concerning this clonotype: The junction departs from the called germline gene at one end, perhaps through a read error. The chain is built from TRBV5-4 and TRBJ2-2; no clear D gene. The CDR3 contains 16 residues. Germline loops: CDR1 SGHNT, CDR2 YYREEE (reference sequence). The CDR3 coding sequence is TGTGCCAGTAGCTTGACTGGCAGTTGGGCGACCGGGGAGCTGTTTTTT. Translation gives CASSLTGSWATGELFF.

The V call is TRBV11-1, the J call TRBJ2-3, with unresolved D. V shed 5 bases and J shed 3 bases, with 18 bases lying between them. This CDR3 has 16 residues. Germline lookup yields CDR1 SGHAT and CDR2 FQDESV (reference sequence). The CDR3 here is CASSLRTSTQTDTQYF. CDR3 nucleotide sequence: TGTGCCAGCAGCCTCAGGACCAGTACACAAACAGATACGCAGTATTTT.

V and J are TRBV29-1 and TRBJ2-5; a weak D match, TRBD2 (7 bases). The CDR3 runs 16 residues. Germline CDR1 reads SQVTM; CDR2 reads ANQGSEA. The germline V and J ends were trimmed by 6 bases and 5 bases, with 25 bases remaining between them. The CDR3: CSVFWGGAANVETQYF. The CDR3 DNA sequence: TGCAGCGTCTTTTGGGGGGGGGCCGCTAATGTGGAGACCCAGTACTTC.

A note on this clonotype: Mismatch with germline at one junction end may stem from a read error. The rearrangement links TRBV11-2 to TRBJ2-1; D remains unclear. The germline V gene has CDR1 SGHAT and CDR2 FQNNGV. This CDR3 contains 14 residues. The chain's CDR3 is CASSSASSGNELFF. The DNA of the CDR3 is TGTGCCAGCAGTTCAGCGAGCTCTGGGAATGAGCTGTTCTTC.

A remark on this clonotype: At one end, the junction sequence differs from germline, possibly due to a read error. The rearrangement links TRBV4-1 to TRBJ2-3; 10 bases are shared with TRBD1. CDR1 and CDR2 (germline): MGHRA, YSYEKL. The CDR3 sequence is 16 residues long. The CDR3 spells CAGSQLGTGVTDAQYF. CDR3 DNA sequence: TGCGCCGGCAGCCAGCTCGGGACAGGGGTTACAGATGCGCAGTATTTT.

The CDR3 sequence is CASSTNRDRGIFDTEAFF. The DNA for the CDR3 is TGTGCCAGCAGCACTAACCGGGACAGGGGAATTTTCGACACTGAAGCTTTCTTT. V usage is TRBV4-2 and J usage is TRBJ1-1; 10 positions match TRBD1. Looked up from germline, CDR1 is LGHNA and CDR2 is YNFKEQ. This CDR3 contains 18 residues. Germline trimming cut 5 bases from V and 3 bases from J; bases unmatched to any gene: 15.

Remarks on this clonotype: The CDR3 does not close with the conserved phenylalanine or tryptophan, likely indicating a read error. This sequence joins TRBV4-1 and TRBJ2-1; TRBD2 matches 9 bases. The CDR3 totals 14 residues. Germline CDR1 reads MGHRA; CDR2 reads YSYEKL. CDR3 in DNA: TGTGCCCGCAGCCAGGCGGGAGGGTACAATGAGCAGTTCTTG. Translation: CARSQAGGYNEQFL.

This chain joins TRBV2 and TRBJ2-7; D is unclear. From germline, CDR1 is SNHLY and CDR2 FYNNEI. Trimming left V 6 bases short and J 4 bases short, with 7 bases between. The CDR3 extends over 11 amino acids. DNA of the CDR3: TGTGCCAGCAGACTCTATTACGAGCAGTACTTC. As protein: CASRLYYEQYF.

To note about this clonotype: One end of the junction fails to match germline, which may point to a read error. The chain uses TRBV11-2 and TRBJ2-2; 9 bases fit TRBD2. The germline gives CDR1 SGHAT, CDR2 FQNNGV. The CDR3 runs 16 residues. The CDR3 bases are TGTGCCAGCAGCTTAGTGGCGCTAGCGGGAACCGGGGAGCTAATTTTC. Protein sequence: CASSLVALAGTGELIF.

This chain joins TRBV5-1 and TRBJ2-1; D is perhaps TRBD1 (5 bases). Germline loops: CDR1 SGHRS, CDR2 YFSETQ. This CDR3 is built from 15 residues. CDR3 sequence: CPISPTGAVNNEQFF. The CDR3 nucleotides read TGCCCCATCAGCCCCACTGGGGCAGTAAACAATGAGCAGTTCTTC.

This clonotype was picked up many times. The chain is built from TRBV28 and TRBJ2-3; 10 bases fit TRBD2. V dropped 6 bases and J dropped 3; count of bases not matched to a gene: 6. Germline V lookup: CDR1 MDHEN, CDR2 SYDVKM. The CDR3 runs to 15 residues. The CDR3 DNA reads as TGTGCCAGCAGCCAGCGGGAGGGCCATACAGATACGCAGTATTTT. Translation gives CASSQREGHTDTQYF.

Comments on this clonotype: One end of the junction is discordant with germline, which a read error may explain. This rearrangement joins TRBV6-6 to TRBJ1-6, with TRBD1 matching over 8 bases. The germline V gene has CDR1 MNHNY and CDR2 SVGAGI (reference sequence). The CDR3 spans 15 residues. CDR3 in amino acids: CASSYSETGDSPLHF. As DNA, the CDR3 is TGTGCCAGCAGCTACTCCGAGACAGGGGATTCACCCCTCCACTTT.

On this clonotype: At one end the junction does not follow the germline gene, possibly because of a read error. The V call is TRBV29-1, the J call TRBJ2-7; D call uncertain. The germline V gene encodes CDR1 SQVTM and CDR2 ANQGSEA. CDR3 length: 13 residues. The CDR3 coding sequence is TGCAGCGTTGCTACAGATCTTTCCTGCGAGCAATACTTC. Translated, it gives CSVATDLSCEQYF.

Comments on this clonotype: Mismatch with germline at one junction end may stem from a read error. The V call is TRBV12-3 or TRBV12-4, the J call TRBJ2-3, with 13 bases lining up with TRBD2. This CDR3 is 15 amino acids long. CDR3 sequence reads: CASSKLAGGEDMQYF. The CDR3 DNA reads as TGTGCCAGCAGTAAACTAGCGGGAGGGGAAGATATGCAGTATTTT.

A word on this clonotype: Compared with germline, one end of the junction differs, possibly owing to a read error. The chain has TRBV11-2 and TRBJ2-7, with a tentative D call TRBD2 (6 bases). The CDR3 runs 15 residues. The germline V gene has CDR1 SGHAT and CDR2 FQNNGV. The CDR3 sequence is CTSSPGTADSYGQYF. In DNA, the CDR3 is TGTACCAGCAGTCCTGGGACTGCCGACTCCTACGGGCAGTACTTC.

Comments on this clonotype: The junction differs from germline at one of its ends, possibly a read error. This chain connects TRBV29-1 to TRBJ2-1, with D perhaps TRBD1 (5 bases). Germline V CDR1 and CDR2: SQVTM, ANQGSEA. The CDR3 runs 10 residues. This CDR3 reads CSISDNEQFF. The DNA for the CDR3 is TGCAGCATATCGGACAATGAGCAGTTCTTT.

On this clonotype itself: One end of the junction varies from germline; a read error may be responsible. The chain uses TRBV6-5 and TRBJ2-2, with D possibly matching TRBD2 (5 bases). This CDR3 has 14 amino acids. In germline, CDR1 is MNHEY, CDR2 SVGAGI. In DNA, the CDR3 is TGTGCCAGCAGTCTAACATCGAACACCGGGGAGCTATTTTTT. Translation gives CASSLTSNTGELFF.

V and J are TRBV11-2 and TRBJ1-1, with D hard to call. Trimming pared 5 bases from V and 11 bases from J, leaving 18 bases between. The CDR3 covers 13 residues. Germline-derived CDR1 and CDR2 are SGHAT and FQNNGV. CDR3 sequence reads: CASSIQDEGGAFF. CDR3 sequence (DNA): TGTGCCAGCAGCATCCAGGACGAGGGAGGCGCTTTCTTT.

Comments on this clonotype: The CDR3 carries no conserved terminal phenylalanine or tryptophan, so it likely arises from a read error. The chain is built from TRBV6-6 and TRBJ2-7; D is possibly TRBD2 (5 bases). The CDR3 is made up of 12 amino acids. Trimming stripped 9 bases from V and 9 bases from J, with 18 bases between. Germline CDR1 reads MNHNY; CDR2 reads SVGAGI (reference sequence). Written as DNA, the CDR3 is TGTGCCAGGAGGCCCGGGATCGACGGGCAGTACTTA. Its translation: CARRPGIDGQYL.